Listed below are T cell receptor beta chains from one sample, sequenced in a study of T cell repertoires in cytomegalovirus infection. TCRdb independently ran MiXCR on the reads; one entry per CDR3 protein. The data contain 360,000 or so distinct CDR3 sequences, nearly 35% of them singletons. Their antigens remain unidentified. Source: cultured PBMCs, taken from culture after CMV antigen stimulation. Receptor source: a human donor in good health (CMV status not recorded). Some clones in this sample may be carry-over from other donors' samples. Both conserved end residues are part of each CDR3. A D gene is named only where the DNA matches it firmly. Only part of the rows carry a size: once, few, many, or a class if the clone is expanded.

clone_size,v_call,j_call,d_call,cdr3_aa,cdr3_nt
many,TRBV10-3,TRBJ2-1,TRBD2,CATRGTSGVRGDNEQFF,TGTGCCACTCGGGGGACTAGCGGGGTTCGGGGAGACAATGAGCAGTTCTTC
-,TRBV5-4,TRBJ1-2,TRBD1,CASSPPGQLYGYTF,TGTGCCAGCAGCCCCCCGGGACAGCTCTATGGCTACACCTTC
-,TRBV6-5,TRBJ2-3,TRBD2,CASSSPSASGRALEPTDTQYF,TGTGCCAGCAGTTCCCCGTCGGCTAGCGGGAGGGCCCTCGAACCCACAGATACGCAGTATTTT
few,TRBV6-1,TRBJ2-3,-,CASTSMGETDTQYF,TGTGCCAGCACCTCCATGGGGGAGACAGATACGCAGTATTTT
few,TRBV4-3,TRBJ2-3,TRBD2,CASSPGGLAGTTDTQYF,TGCGCCAGCAGCCCCGGAGGTCTAGCGGGAACCACAGATACGCAGTATTTT
many,TRBV12-3/TRBV12-4,TRBJ2-3,-,CASSLQTRADTQYF,TGTGCCAGCAGTCTGCAGACCCGGGCAGATACGCAGTATTTT
few,TRBV7-9,TRBJ2-3,-,CASSYRDFLVSDTQYF,TGTGCCAGCAGCTACCGGGACTTTCTAGTTTCAGATACGCAGTATTTT
-,TRBV12-3/TRBV12-4,TRBJ1-4,TRBD1,CASSPGQGLEKLFF,TGTGCCAGCAGTCCGGGACAGGGATTGGAAAAACTGTTTTTT
few,TRBV7-2,TRBJ1-2,-,CASGGGRNYGYTF,TGTGCCAGCGGCGGGGGGAGGAACTATGGCTACACCTTC
few,TRBV3-1,TRBJ2-7,TRBD2,CASSQEGSGGLQQYF,TGTGCCAGCAGCCAAGAAGGATCGGGAGGGCTTCAGCAGTACTTC
-,TRBV2,TRBJ1-5,-,CASSPTWVSNQPQHF,TGTGCCAGCAGTCCAACTTGGGTCAGCAATCAGCCCCAGCATTTT
many,TRBV12-3/TRBV12-4,TRBJ1-5,-,CASSSPFGGMVSNQPQHF,TGTGCCAGCAGTTCTCCCTTCGGGGGAATGGTTAGCAATCAGCCCCAGCATTTT
-,TRBV19,TRBJ1-5,-,CASRERGFQPQHF,TGTGCCAGTAGGGAGCGGGGTTTTCAGCCCCAGCATTTT
-,TRBV2,TRBJ2-1,TRBD2,CASEAGDYGLNEQFF,TGTGCCAGCGAGGCTGGGGACTACGGTCTAAATGAGCAGTTCTTC
few,TRBV7-2,TRBJ2-7,-,CASTLGTFGYEQYF,TGTGCCAGCACCCTTGGGACATTTGGCTACGAGCAGTACTTC
few,TRBV10-3,TRBJ1-6,-,CAISDGEGHNSPLHF,TGTGCCATCAGTGATGGAGAAGGGCATAATTCACCCCTCCACTTT
few,TRBV7-2,TRBJ1-6,-,CASSLGQGNGSPLHF,TGTGCCAGCAGCTTAGGTCAGGGGAACGGTTCACCCCTCCACTTT
-,TRBV12-3/TRBV12-4,TRBJ1-4,-,CASSLGKSANEKLFF,TGTGCCAGCAGTTTGGGGAAATCGGCTAATGAAAAACTGTTTTTT
few,TRBV20-1,TRBJ2-3,-,CSAIGSTDTQYF,TGCAGTGCTATTGGCAGCACAGATACGCAGTATTTT
-,TRBV29-1,TRBJ2-4,-,CSVEVLGSKNIQYF,TGCAGCGTTGAAGTGCTGGGTTCCAAAAACATTCAGTACTTC
-,TRBV12-3/TRBV12-4,TRBJ1-1,-,CASTLFGGGTEAFF,TGTGCCAGCACCCTTTTCGGGGGCGGCACTGAAGCTTTCTTT
few,TRBV2,TRBJ2-5,TRBD2,CASSAAGTSIVETQYF,TGTGCCAGCAGTGCTGCCGGGACTAGCATTGTTGAGACCCAGTACTTC
-,TRBV5-6,TRBJ1-5,-,CASSLPGVNQPQHF,TGTGCCAGCAGCTTGCCAGGGGTCAATCAGCCCCAGCATTTT
-,TRBV20-1,TRBJ2-1,TRBD1,CSARGGTVGYNEQFF,TGCAGTGCTAGAGGAGGGACAGTAGGGTACAATGAGCAGTTCTTC
-,TRBV20-1,TRBJ2-5,-,CSALTSRETQYF,TGCAGTGCGCTAACTAGCCGGGAGACCCAGTACTTC
-,TRBV4-3,TRBJ2-3,-,CASSQEGPGTDTQYF,TGCGCCAGCAGCCAAGAGGGGCCCGGGACAGATACGCAGTATTTT
-,TRBV20-1,TRBJ2-5,-,CSARVSAQETQYF,TGCAGTGCTAGAGTTAGCGCCCAAGAGACCCAGTACTTC
-,TRBV7-2,TRBJ1-4,TRBD1,CASSFTGGSGKLFF,TGTGCCAGCAGCTTTACAGGGGGGTCGGGAAAACTGTTTTTT
few,TRBV6-2/TRBV6-3,TRBJ2-7,TRBD2,CASRLLAGDYYEQYF,TGTGCCAGCAGGCTACTAGCGGGAGACTACTACGAGCAGTACTTC
-,TRBV6-2/TRBV6-3,TRBJ2-6,-,CASSPGYSGANVLTF,TGTGCCAGCAGCCCTGGGTATTCTGGGGCCAACGTCCTGACTTTC
many,TRBV7-9,TRBJ2-3,TRBD2,CASSAPTSVFTDTQYF,TGTGCCAGCAGCGCCCCGACTAGCGTCTTCACAGATACGCAGTATTTT
-,TRBV20-1,TRBJ1-1,-,CSAVSITGHGTEAFF,TGCAGTGCTGTTTCGATTACAGGACACGGCACTGAAGCTTTCTTT
-,TRBV6-2/TRBV6-3,TRBJ2-7,-,CASSYLGADYEQYF,TGTGCCAGCAGTTACCTGGGTGCGGACTACGAGCAGTACTTC
-,TRBV12-3/TRBV12-4,TRBJ1-5,-,CASSFRAGAQPQHF,TGTGCCAGCAGTTTCCGGGCAGGGGCTCAGCCCCAGCATTTT
few,TRBV4-1,TRBJ2-5,-,CASSITQGETQYF,TGCGCCAGCAGCATAACACAGGGTGAGACCCAGTACTTC
-,TRBV2,TRBJ1-1,-,CASKTGWRVWNTEAFF,TGTGCCAGCAAAACGGGGTGGCGTGTGTGGAACACTGAAGCTTTCTTT
-,TRBV27,TRBJ1-2,-,CASRDGLTSGYTF,TGTGCCAGCAGGGACGGACTGACATCCGGCTACACCTTC
few,TRBV7-8,TRBJ2-5,TRBD2,CASSLTGLAVRGTQYF,TGTGCCAGCAGCTTAACGGGACTAGCGGTCCGGGGGACCCAGTACTTC
-,TRBV7-6,TRBJ1-4,-,CASSPSGSRDEKLFF,TGTGCCAGCAGCCCGTCGGGGAGTCGGGATGAAAAACTGTTTTTT